The sequence of this T cell receptor (beta chain) was determined in a study of T cells after yellow fever vaccination (dated by TCRdb to between 2018 and 2021). Context from the whole study: The SMART-Seq v4 Ultra Low Input RNA kit was used to prepare libraries from fractions with low cell numbers. Two healthy male donors made up the cohort, one aged 18 to 29 years and the other aged 30 to 40 years. To follow T-cell clones before and after both primary and booster YFV17D yellow fever vaccination, bulk TCR alpha and beta repertoires underwent longitudinal sequencing. Blood was drawn at multiple timepoints before and after primary and secondary immunization, with bulk PBMC replicates and cell subsets isolated.

The treatment or condition label for this specimen denotes: live attenuated yellow fever vaccine strain. At each blood-draw timepoint, two biological replicates of bulk PBMCs were collected. PBMCs were isolated from peripheral blood using a standard Ficoll-Paque protocol. TriZol was used to extract RNA from bulk PBMCs, CD4 and CD8 fractions, and dextramer-positive and dextramer-negative fractions. The CDR3 runs 15 amino acids, cysteine and phenylalanine included. Only the CDR3 DNA stays, 45 bases, in frame from base 1. Sequences LGHDT (CDR1) and YNNKEL (CDR2) are obtained from the germline V gene (reference sequence). V was cut back by 0 bases and J by 7 bases, leaving a gap of 14 bases between them. What the authors observed across the whole study: Compared with the primary T-cell response, the secondary T-cell response was faster but weaker, reaching its peak on day 5 rather than on day 15. After the booster, most of the clones that had expanded following primary vaccination were detected again (roughly 96% of CD4 and around 90% of CD8), which suggests that memory was broadly maintained. Because abundant contaminating clonotypes from the bulk population could be contained in FACS-sorted repertoires, computational filtering was required. The study included only two donors, which limits how far the findings can be generalized. A small share of clonotypes occurred in both CD4 and CD8 compartments, likely arising from convergent recombination.

Sequencing instrument: Illumina NovaSeq 6000. TCR cDNA was synthesized by 5'RACE template switching, through which a universal primer site and unique molecular identifiers were introduced. Priming of cDNA synthesis was performed from both the TCR alpha and TCR beta constant segments. Library amplification involved two PCR steps, and the second step added sample barcodes and sequencing adapters. Libraries were sequenced on Illumina HiSeq 2500 (2x100 bp) or NovaSeq (2x150 bp). Processing in the source paper ran as follows. Reads were demultiplexed and collapsed into UMI consensus sequences with MIGEC, and V(D)J alignment was performed with MiXCR. Using edgeR on replicate PBMC samples, clonotypes were called vaccine-responding if FDR was below 0.01 and the log2 fold change was above 5 up to day 15. Bulk clonotypes were assigned CD4 or CD8 identity according to which sequenced CD4 or CD8 repertoire held them at higher abundance. TCRdb handled the public reads itself, with Q25 trimming in fastp and clone calling in MiXCR, and kept productive beta chains. Every entry covers one CDR3 protein and lists the most common genes and DNA from its rows. Clone size and V and J calls follow TCRdb, not the original study. Across this sample there are hundreds of thousands of distinct CDR3 sequences, with roughly a sixth seen only once. Of the sample, roughly a sixth falls within the top ten clones.

This clonotype was counted only a few times. Its antigen target is currently unknown. No base qualities exist here, and no much larger clone lies one base off it. The sequences come from PBMCs, collected before the yellow fever booster vaccination. This chain joins TRBV3-1 to TRBJ2-3; too little of a D gene remains to name it. The TCR comes from a man aged 18 to 35 who received the YFV17D yellow fever vaccine. The nucleotide sequence reads TGTGCCAGCAGCCAAGATTTTGCTCGTGGTTATACGCAGTATTTT. Translated, it reads CASSQDFARGYTQYF.